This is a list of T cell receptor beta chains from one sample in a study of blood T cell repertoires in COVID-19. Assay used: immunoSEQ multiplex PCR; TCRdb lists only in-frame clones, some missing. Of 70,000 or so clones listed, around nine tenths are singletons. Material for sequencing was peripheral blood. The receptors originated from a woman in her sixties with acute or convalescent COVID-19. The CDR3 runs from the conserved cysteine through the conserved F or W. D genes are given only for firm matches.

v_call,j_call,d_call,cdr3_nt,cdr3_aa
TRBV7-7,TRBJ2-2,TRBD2,TGTGCCAGCAGCTTAGCCACGGGGGGGCCTGTCGGGGAGCTGTTTTTT,CASSLATGGPVGELFF
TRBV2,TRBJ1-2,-,TGTGCCAGCCGGGGGGGCTTCTATGGCTACACCTTC,CASRGGFYGYTF
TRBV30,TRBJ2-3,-,TGTGCCTGGAGTCAGGGTAGCACAGATACGCAGTATTTT,CAWSQGSTDTQYF
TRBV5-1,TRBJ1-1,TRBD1,TGCGCCAGCAGCTTGAGGGGACAGGGGGCCCATCCTGAAGCTTTCTTT,CASSLRGQGAHPEAFF
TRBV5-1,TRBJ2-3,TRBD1,TGCGCCAGCAGCCGATCTAGACAGGGGGCTGGAGATACGCAGTATTTT,CASSRSRQGAGDTQYF
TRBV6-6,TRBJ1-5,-,TGTGCCAGCAGTTACATCGGAGGTAGCAATCAGCCCCAGCATTTT,CASSYIGGSNQPQHF
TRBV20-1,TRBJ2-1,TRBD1,TGCAGTGCTAGTCACAGGGGATACAATGAGCAGTTCTTC,CSASHRGYNEQFF
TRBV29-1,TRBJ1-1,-,TGCAGCGCCCCAGACAGTGACCTACCCATGAACACTGAAGCTTTCTTT,CSAPDSDLPMNTEAFF
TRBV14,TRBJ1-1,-,TGTGCCAGCAGCCGCCTACAGGGAGCGTATGATGAAGCTTTCTTT,CASSRLQGAYDEAFF
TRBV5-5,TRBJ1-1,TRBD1,TGTGCCAGCAGCCGGGGGGACAGGGATCGGGCTGAAGCTTTCTTT,CASSRGDRDRAEAFF
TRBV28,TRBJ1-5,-,TGTGCCAGGTTTAACAGGATTAGCAATCAGCCCCAGCATTTT,CARFNRISNQPQHF
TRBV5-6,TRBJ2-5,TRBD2,TGTGCCAGCAGCTTGACTAGCGGGGGCGAGACCCAGTACTTC,CASSLTSGGETQYF
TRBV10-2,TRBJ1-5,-,TGCGCCAGCAGTGAGGGCAGGGATAGCAATCAGCCCCAGCATTTT,CASSEGRDSNQPQHF
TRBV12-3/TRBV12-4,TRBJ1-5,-,TGTGCCAGCAGTTTATATAGGGGGCAGCCCCAGCATTTT,CASSLYRGQPQHF